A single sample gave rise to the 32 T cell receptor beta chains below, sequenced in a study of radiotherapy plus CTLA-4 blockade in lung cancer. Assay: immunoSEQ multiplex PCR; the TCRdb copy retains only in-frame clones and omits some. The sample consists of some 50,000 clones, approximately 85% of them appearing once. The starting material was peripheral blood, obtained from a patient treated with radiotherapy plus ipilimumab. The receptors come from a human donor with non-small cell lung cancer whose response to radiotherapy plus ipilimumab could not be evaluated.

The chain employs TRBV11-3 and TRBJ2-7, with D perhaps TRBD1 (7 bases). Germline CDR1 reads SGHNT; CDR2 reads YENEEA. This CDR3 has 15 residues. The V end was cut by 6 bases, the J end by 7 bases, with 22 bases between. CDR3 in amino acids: CASSQGGEGSGEQYF. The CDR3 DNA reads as TGTGCCAGCAGTCAGGGGGGAGAGGGGTCCGGGGAGCAGTACTTC.

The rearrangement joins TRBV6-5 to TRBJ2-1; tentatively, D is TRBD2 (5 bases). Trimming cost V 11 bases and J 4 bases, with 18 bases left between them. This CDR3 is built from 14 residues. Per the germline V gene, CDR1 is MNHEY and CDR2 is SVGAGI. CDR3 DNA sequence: TGTGCCCTAGAGGACTTTTTCGGATACAATGAGCAGTTCTTC. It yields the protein CALEDFFGYNEQFF.

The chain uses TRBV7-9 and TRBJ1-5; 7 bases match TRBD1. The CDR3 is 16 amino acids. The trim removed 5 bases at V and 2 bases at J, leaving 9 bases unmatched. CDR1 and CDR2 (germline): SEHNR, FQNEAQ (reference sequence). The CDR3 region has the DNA TGTGCCAGCAGCCAATCTAGACAGGGTGGCAATCAGCCCCAGCATTTT. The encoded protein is CASSQSRQGGNQPQHF.

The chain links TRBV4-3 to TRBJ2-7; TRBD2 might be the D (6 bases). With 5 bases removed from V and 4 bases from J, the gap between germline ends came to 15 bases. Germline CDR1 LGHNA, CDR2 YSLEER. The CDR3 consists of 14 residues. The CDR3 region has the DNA TGCGCCAGCAGCGCAAGGTCAGGGAGGTACGAGCAGTACTTC. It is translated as CASSARSGRYEQYF.

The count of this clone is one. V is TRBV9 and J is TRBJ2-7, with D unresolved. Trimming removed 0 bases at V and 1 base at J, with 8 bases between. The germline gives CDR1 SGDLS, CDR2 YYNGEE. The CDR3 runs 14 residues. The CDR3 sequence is CASSVEAGSYEQYF. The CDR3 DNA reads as TGTGCCAGCAGCGTAGAGGCAGGATCCTACGAGCAGTACTTC.

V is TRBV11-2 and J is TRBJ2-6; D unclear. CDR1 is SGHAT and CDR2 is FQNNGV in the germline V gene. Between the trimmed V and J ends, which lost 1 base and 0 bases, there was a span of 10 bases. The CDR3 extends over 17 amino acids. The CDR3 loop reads CASSLGALSSGANVLTF. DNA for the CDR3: TGTGCCAGCAGCTTAGGGGCCCTAAGCTCTGGGGCCAACGTCCTGACTTTC.

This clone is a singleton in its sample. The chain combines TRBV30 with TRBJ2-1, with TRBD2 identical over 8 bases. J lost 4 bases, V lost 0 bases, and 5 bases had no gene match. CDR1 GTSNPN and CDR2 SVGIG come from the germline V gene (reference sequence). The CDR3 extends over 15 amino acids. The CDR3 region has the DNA TGTGCCTGGAGTGTACGGGGGGGACTTTACAATGAGCAGTTCTTC. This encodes CAWSVRGGLYNEQFF.

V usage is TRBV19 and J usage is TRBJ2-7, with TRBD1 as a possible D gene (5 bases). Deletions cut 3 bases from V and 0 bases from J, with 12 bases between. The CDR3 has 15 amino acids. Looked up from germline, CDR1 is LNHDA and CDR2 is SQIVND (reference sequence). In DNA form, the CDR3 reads TGTGCCAGTAGTATTAGGGCAGGGATCTCCTACGAGCAGTACTTC. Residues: CASSIRAGISYEQYF.

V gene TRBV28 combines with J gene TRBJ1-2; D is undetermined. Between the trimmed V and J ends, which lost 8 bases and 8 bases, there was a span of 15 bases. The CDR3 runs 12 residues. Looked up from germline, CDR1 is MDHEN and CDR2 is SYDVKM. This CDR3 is CASGLARVGYTF. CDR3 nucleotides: TGTGCCAGCGGACTCGCCCGGGTAGGCTACACCTTC.

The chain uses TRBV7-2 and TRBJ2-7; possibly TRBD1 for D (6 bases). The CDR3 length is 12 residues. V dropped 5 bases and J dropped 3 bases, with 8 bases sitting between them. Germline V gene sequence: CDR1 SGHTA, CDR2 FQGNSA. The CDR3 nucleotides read TGTGCCAGCAGCCGGGACATCTACGAGCAGTACTTC. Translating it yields CASSRDIYEQYF.

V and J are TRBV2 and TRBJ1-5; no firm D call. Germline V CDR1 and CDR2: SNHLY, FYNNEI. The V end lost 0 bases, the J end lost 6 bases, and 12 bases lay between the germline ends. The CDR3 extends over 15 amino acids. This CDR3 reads CASSEAYPRRQPQHF. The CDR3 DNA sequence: TGTGCCAGCAGTGAAGCGTATCCCCGTCGTCAGCCCCAGCATTTT.

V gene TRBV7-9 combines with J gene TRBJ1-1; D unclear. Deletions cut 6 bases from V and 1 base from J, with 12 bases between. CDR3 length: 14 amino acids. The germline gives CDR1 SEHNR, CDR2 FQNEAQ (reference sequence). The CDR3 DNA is TGTGCCAGCAGTCAACAAGCGGAGAACACTGAAGCTTTCTTT. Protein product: CASSQQAENTEAFF.

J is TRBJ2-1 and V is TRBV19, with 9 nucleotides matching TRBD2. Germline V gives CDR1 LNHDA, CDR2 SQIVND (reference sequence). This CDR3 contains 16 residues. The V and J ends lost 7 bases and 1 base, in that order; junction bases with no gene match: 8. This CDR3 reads CASTLSGRGSYNEQFF. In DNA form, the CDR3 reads TGTGCCAGTACCCTTAGCGGGAGAGGGTCCTACAATGAGCAGTTCTTC.

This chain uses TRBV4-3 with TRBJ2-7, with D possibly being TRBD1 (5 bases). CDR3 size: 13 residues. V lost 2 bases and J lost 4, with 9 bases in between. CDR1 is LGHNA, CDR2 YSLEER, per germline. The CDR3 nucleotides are TGCGCCAGCAGCCAAAGACAGCAATACGAGCAGTACTTC. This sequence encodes CASSQRQQYEQYF.

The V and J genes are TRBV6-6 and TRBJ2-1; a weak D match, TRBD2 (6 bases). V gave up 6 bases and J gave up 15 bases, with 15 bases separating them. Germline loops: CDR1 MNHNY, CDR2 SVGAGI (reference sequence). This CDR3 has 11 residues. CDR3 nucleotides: TGTGCCAGCAGGCTCACTAGCCTGGGGTTCTTC. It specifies CASRLTSLGFF.

The CDR3 sequence: CASSLWGVSGANVLTF. The CDR3 DNA sequence: TGTGCCAGCAGCTTATGGGGGGTATCTGGGGCCAACGTCCTGACTTTC. V and J are TRBV7-2 and TRBJ2-6, with D maybe TRBD2 (6 bases). The V end lost 2 bases, the J end lost 1 base, and 9 bases lay between the germline ends. This CDR3 spans 16 amino acids. CDR1 SGHTA and CDR2 FQGNSA come from the germline V gene.

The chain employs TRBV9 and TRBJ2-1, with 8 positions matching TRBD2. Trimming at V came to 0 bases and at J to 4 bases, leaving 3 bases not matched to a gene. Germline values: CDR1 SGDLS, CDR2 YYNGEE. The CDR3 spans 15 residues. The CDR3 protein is CASSVVAGLYNEQFF. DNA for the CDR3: TGTGCCAGCAGCGTAGTAGCGGGACTATACAATGAGCAGTTCTTC.

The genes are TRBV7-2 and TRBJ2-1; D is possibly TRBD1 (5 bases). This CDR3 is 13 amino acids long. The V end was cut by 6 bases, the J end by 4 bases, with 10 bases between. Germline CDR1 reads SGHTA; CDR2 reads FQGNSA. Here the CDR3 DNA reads TGTGCCAGCAGACCGACAGCATACAATGAGCAGTTCTTC. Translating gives CASRPTAYNEQFF.

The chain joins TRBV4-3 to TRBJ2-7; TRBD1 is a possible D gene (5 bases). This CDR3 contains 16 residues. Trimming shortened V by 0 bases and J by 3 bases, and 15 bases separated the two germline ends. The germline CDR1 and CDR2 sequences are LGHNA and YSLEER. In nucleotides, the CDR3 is TGCGCCAGCAGCCAAGAAACGACAGCACAAGACTACGAGCAGTACTTC. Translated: CASSQETTAQDYEQYF.

The CDR3 DNA reads as TGTGCCAGCAGTGCCGATCGGGGTTGGAATCAGCCCCAGCATTTT. It yields the protein CASSADRGWNQPQHF. This chain uses TRBV6-5 with TRBJ1-5, with D unclear. The CDR3 is made up of 15 amino acids. Germline values: CDR1 MNHEY, CDR2 SVGAGI. Trimming took off 5 bases at V and 4 bases at J, with 15 bases between the two ends.

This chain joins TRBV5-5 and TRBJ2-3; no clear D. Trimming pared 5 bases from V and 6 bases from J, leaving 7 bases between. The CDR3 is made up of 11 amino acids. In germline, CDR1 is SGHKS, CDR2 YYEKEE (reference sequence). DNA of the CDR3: TGTGCCAGCAGTTCGACTGATACGCAGTATTTT. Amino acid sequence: CASSSTDTQYF.

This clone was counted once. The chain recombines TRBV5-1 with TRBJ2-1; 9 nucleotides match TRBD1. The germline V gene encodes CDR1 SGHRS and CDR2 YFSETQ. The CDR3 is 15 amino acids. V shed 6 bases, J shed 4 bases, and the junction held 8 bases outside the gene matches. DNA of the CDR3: TGCGCCAGCACCCCCGGGACAGGGCCGTACAATGAGCAGTTCTTC. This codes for CASTPGTGPYNEQFF.

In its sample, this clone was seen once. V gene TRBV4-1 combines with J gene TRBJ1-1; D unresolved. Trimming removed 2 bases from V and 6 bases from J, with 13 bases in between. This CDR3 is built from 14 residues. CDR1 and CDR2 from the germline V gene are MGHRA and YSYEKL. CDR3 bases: TGCGCCAGCAGCCAACCCAGAGAGGGCCCTGAAGCTTTCTTT. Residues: CASSQPREGPEAFF.

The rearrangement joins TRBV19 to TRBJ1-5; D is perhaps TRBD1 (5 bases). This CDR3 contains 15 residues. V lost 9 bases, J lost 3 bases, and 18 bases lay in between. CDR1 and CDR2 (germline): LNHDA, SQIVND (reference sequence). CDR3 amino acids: CASLRRDGFNQPQHF. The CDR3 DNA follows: TGTGCCAGCTTAAGGCGGGACGGCTTCAATCAGCCCCAGCATTTT.

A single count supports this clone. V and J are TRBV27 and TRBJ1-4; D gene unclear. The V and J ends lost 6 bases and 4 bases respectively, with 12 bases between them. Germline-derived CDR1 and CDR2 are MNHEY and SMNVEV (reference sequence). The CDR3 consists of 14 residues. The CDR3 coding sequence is TGTGCCAGCAGCGCGGGATTGGGTAATGAAAAACTGTTTTTT. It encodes CASSAGLGNEKLFF. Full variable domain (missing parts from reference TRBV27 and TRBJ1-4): EAQVTQNPRYLITVTGKKLTVTCSQNMNHEYMSWYRQDPGLGLRQIYYSMNVEVTDKGDVPEGYKVSRKEKRNFPLILESPSPNQTSLYFCASSAGLGNEKLFFGSGTQLSVL.

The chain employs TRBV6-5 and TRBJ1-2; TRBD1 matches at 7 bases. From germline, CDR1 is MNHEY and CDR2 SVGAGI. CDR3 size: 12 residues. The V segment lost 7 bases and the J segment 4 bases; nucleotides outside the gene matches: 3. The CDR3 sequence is CASKGQSYGYTF. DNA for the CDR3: TGTGCCAGCAAGGGACAGTCCTATGGCTACACCTTC.

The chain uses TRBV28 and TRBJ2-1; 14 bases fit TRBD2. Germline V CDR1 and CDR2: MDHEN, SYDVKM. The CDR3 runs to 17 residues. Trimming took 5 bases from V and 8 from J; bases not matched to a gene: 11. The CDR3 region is CASSPSTSGRVIHEQFF. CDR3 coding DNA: TGTGCCAGCAGTCCCTCGACTAGCGGGAGGGTTATTCATGAGCAGTTCTTC.

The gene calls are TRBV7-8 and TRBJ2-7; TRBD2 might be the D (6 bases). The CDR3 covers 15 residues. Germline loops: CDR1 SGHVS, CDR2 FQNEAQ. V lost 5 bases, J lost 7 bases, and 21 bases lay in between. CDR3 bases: TGTGCCAGCAGCCCCCCGGGGACTGCAGGATTTGAGCAGTACTTC. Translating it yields CASSPPGTAGFEQYF. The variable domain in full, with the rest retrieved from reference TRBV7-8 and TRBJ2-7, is GAGVSQSPRYKVAKRGQDVALRCDPISGHVSLFWYQQALGQGPEFLTYFQNEAQLDKSGLPSDRFFAERPEGSVSTLKIQRTQQEDSAVYLCASSPPGTAGFEQYFGPGTRLTVT.

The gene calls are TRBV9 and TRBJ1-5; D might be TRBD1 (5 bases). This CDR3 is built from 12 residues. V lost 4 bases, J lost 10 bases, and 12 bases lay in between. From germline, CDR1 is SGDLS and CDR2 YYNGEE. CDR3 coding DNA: TGTGCCAGCAGCAAAGGGGCCGGCCCCCAGCATTTT. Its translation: CASSKGAGPQHF.

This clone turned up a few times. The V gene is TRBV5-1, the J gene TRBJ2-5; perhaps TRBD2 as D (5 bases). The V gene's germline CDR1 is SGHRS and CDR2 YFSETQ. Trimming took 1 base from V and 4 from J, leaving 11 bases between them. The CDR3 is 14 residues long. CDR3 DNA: TGCGCCAGCAGCTTGCAATCCGGAGGAGAGACCCAGTACTTC. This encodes CASSLQSGGETQYF.

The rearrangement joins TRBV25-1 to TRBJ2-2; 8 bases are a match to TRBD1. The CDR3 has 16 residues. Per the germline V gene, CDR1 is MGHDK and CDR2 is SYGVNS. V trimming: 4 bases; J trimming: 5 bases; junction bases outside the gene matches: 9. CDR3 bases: TGTGCCAGCAGTGGGACAGGGTCTACTTTAACCGGGGAGCTGTTTTTT. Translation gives CASSGTGSTLTGELFF.

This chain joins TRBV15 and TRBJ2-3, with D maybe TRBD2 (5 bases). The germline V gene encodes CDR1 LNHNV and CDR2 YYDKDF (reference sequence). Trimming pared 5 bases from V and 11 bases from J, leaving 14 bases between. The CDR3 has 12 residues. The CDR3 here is CATSRGEIGQYF. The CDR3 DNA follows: TGTGCCACCAGCCGGGGAGAAATAGGGCAGTATTTT.